A selection of T cell receptor beta chains follows, all from one sample in a study of T cell responses to AZD1222 COVID-19 vaccine. TCRdb's copy holds only in-frame clones and misses some; the assay was immunoSEQ multiplex PCR. The sample contains about 150,000 clones, about nine tenths of which appear only once. Sequencing was performed on peripheral blood, taken on day 0 of AZD1222 vaccination. These receptors were taken from an adult in good health. The CDR3 runs from the conserved cysteine through the conserved F or W. The D gene is left open where the match is weak. Some rows have no size entry. The others give once, few or many, or a class for an expanded clone.

once,15,TRBJ2-2,NA,TRBV11-1,TGTGCCAGCTTTCCAGGGTTCCGGAACACCGGGGAGCTGTTTTTT,CASFPGFRNTGELFF
NA,13,TRBJ1-1,TRBD1,TRBV18,TGTGCCAGCGGCGACAGGGCATACACTGAAGCTTTCTTT,CASGDRAYTEAFF
few,15,TRBJ2-1,NA,TRBV6-2/TRBV6-3,TGTGCCAGCACCCCGGACTGGAGCTCCTACAATGAGCAGTTCTTC,CASTPDWSSYNEQFF
NA,15,TRBJ2-7,NA,TRBV6-6,TGTGCCAGCAGCACCTGGACTTCCTACTCCTACGAGCAGTACTTC,CASSTWTSYSYEQYF
once,16,TRBJ1-5,TRBD1,TRBV6-6,TGTGCCAGCAGCCAGAGGGACAGGGGAGGAGGTCAGCCCCAGCATTTT,CASSQRDRGGGQPQHF
NA,16,TRBJ1-6,NA,TRBV3-1/TRBV3-2,TGTGCCAGCAGCCAAGGGGTGCCCTCGGATAATTCACCCCTCCACTTT,CASSQGVPSDNSPLHF
NA,14,TRBJ1-1,TRBD1,TRBV6-5,TGTGCCAGCAACTTACAGGGGTGGGGCACTGAAGCTTTCTTT,CASNLQGWGTEAFF
NA,13,TRBJ1-5,TRBD1,TRBV2,TGTGCCAGCAGGGGGAGAGGGGGCAAGCCCCAGCATTTT,CASRGRGGKPQHF
NA,17,TRBJ1-2,NA,TRBV29-1,TGCAGCGTTGAACTTTCAACTCGGGACATATCCTGGGGAGGCTACACCTTC,CSVELSTRDISWGGYTF
NA,14,TRBJ2-1,NA,TRBV24-1,TGTGCCACCAGTGATTTGCTTAAAGACAATGAGCAGTTCTTC,CATSDLLKDNEQFF
NA,12,TRBJ2-1,NA,TRBV19,TGTGCCAGTAGTGTAACGGGGTACGAGCAGTTCTTC,CASSVTGYEQFF
NA,15,TRBJ1-6,TRBD1,TRBV5-4,TGTGCCAGCAGCTCGATGGGACAGTATAATTCACCCCTCCACTTT,CASSSMGQYNSPLHF
NA,11,TRBJ2-7,NA,TRBV6-2/TRBV6-3,TGTGCCAGCAGTCTCCACTACGAGCAGTACTTC,CASSLHYEQYF
NA,11,TRBJ1-2,NA,TRBV28,TGTGCCAGCACCGGAAACTATGGCTACACCTTC,CASTGNYGYTF
many,13,TRBJ2-3,NA,TRBV6-2/TRBV6-3,TGTGCCAGCAGTTATGGGGCCAACACACCGCAGTATTTT,CASSYGANTPQYF
NA,15,TRBJ1-2,NA,TRBV11-2,TGTGCCAGCAGCTTAGATAGGTGGGCAGTCTATGGCTACACCTTC,CASSLDRWAVYGYTF
NA,13,TRBJ2-5,NA,TRBV30,TGTGCCTGGAGGGGCGGAGGGAGAGAGACCCAGTACTTC,CAWRGGGRETQYF
NA,11,TRBJ2-5,NA,TRBV6-5,TGTGCCAGCAGTTTCTCATTCACCCAGTACTTC,CASSFSFTQYF
NA,13,TRBJ2-2,NA,TRBV29-1,TGCAGCGTTTCGTTAAACCCGGCCGGGGAGCTGTTTTTT,CSVSLNPAGELFF
NA,15,TRBJ2-5,TRBD1,TRBV19,TGTGCCAGTAGTGACACAGGGGGCCCTCAAGAGACCCAGTACTTC,CASSDTGGPQETQYF
NA,15,TRBJ2-7,NA,TRBV28,TGTGCCAGCAGTTTATCCCCGGCAACCGACTACGAGCAGTACTTC,CASSLSPATDYEQYF
NA,13,TRBJ2-1,TRBD1,TRBV29-1,TGCAGCGTTGATGGCAGGGGGTTCAATGAGCAGTTCTTC,CSVDGRGFNEQFF
NA,15,TRBJ2-7,TRBD2,TRBV30,TGTGCCTGGAGTCCCCAGAGATTGCGGCGGGGGGAGCAGTACTTC,CAWSPQRLRRGEQYF
NA,15,TRBJ1-1,TRBD1,TRBV6-5,TGTGCCAGCACCTACAAAGGGACAGGGTATCCTGAAGCTTTCTTT,CASTYKGTGYPEAFF
NA,17,TRBJ1-4,TRBD1,TRBV9,TGTGCCAGCAGCGTGGGGGAGGGGGCGCCGACTAATGAAAAACTGTTTTTT,CASSVGEGAPTNEKLFF
NA,13,TRBJ2-3,NA,TRBV5-5,TGTGCCAGCAGCTTTCAAGGCACAGATACGCAGTATTTT,CASSFQGTDTQYF
NA,16,TRBJ2-7,TRBD1,TRBV5-5,TGTGCCAGCAGCTTGGTTCCGGGACAGGGGTTCGGTGAGCAGTACTTC,CASSLVPGQGFGEQYF
NA,14,TRBJ2-1,NA,TRBV2,TGTGCCAGCAGAAGACAGGACTCCTACAATGAGCAGTTCTTC,CASRRQDSYNEQFF
NA,16,TRBJ2-3,TRBD1,TRBV7-8,TGTGCCAGCAGCGCCCTCGACAGGGCCCTAGGGGATACGCAGTATTTT,CASSALDRALGDTQYF
NA,14,TRBJ2-2,TRBD1,TRBV7-9,TGTGCCAGCAGCTTAACGACAGGGGCCGGGGAGCTGTTTTTT,CASSLTTGAGELFF
few,14,TRBJ1-5,NA,TRBV7-9,TGTGCCAGCAGCTCCGCCGCTGGGGCTCGGCCCCAGCATTTT,CASSSAAGARPQHF
few,16,TRBJ2-3,TRBD1,TRBV19,TGTGCCAGTAGTATAATATCGGACAGGGGTACAGATACGCAGTATTTT,CASSIISDRGTDTQYF
NA,20,TRBJ2-7,NA,TRBV7-8,TGTGCCAGCAGCTTATCCACTGCCTGGGGGACGGGACCAAGCTCCTACGAGCAGTACTTC,CASSLSTAWGTGPSSYEQYF
NA,17,TRBJ1-2,NA,TRBV28,TGTGCCAGCAGTTTATGGGGAGACTACAGGGCTAACTATGGCTACACCTTC,CASSLWGDYRANYGYTF
few,13,TRBJ2-7,NA,TRBV12-3/TRBV12-4,TGTGCCAGCAGTTTACTCACACCCTACGAGCAGTACTTC,CASSLLTPYEQYF
NA,16,TRBJ1-6,NA,TRBV4-3,TGCGCCAGCAGCCATGATAGGAACAGGCCTAATTCACCCCTCCACTTT,CASSHDRNRPNSPLHF
NA,15,TRBJ1-2,NA,TRBV6-2/TRBV6-3,TGTGCCAGCAGTCATCACAGGACCATTAACTATGGCTACACCTTC,CASSHHRTINYGYTF
NA,17,TRBJ1-2,NA,TRBV4-3,TGCGCCAGCAGCCAAGATCCGGTCCGAGGGACGAACTATGGCTACACCTTC,CASSQDPVRGTNYGYTF
NA,14,TRBJ1-2,NA,TRBV6-5,TGTGCCAGCGAAACCCGGGCGGCTATCTATGGCTACACCTTC,CASETRAAIYGYTF
NA,15,TRBJ2-4,NA,TRBV7-9,TGTGCCAGCAGCTCAACTCCTATAGCCAAAAACATTCAGTACTTC,CASSSTPIAKNIQYF
NA,15,TRBJ2-3,NA,TRBV11-3,TGTGCCAGCAGCTTAGGAGTTTCTAGCACAGATACGCAGTATTTT,CASSLGVSSTDTQYF
NA,12,TRBJ1-3,NA,TRBV28,TGTGCCAGCAGCCCGCCTGGAAACACCATATATTTT,CASSPPGNTIYF
NA,15,TRBJ2-5,NA,TRBV28,TGTGCCAGCAGCTCACAGGGGACTCTGTGGGAGACCCAGTACTTC,CASSSQGTLWETQYF
NA,15,TRBJ2-2,NA,TRBV11-3,TGTGCCAGCAGCTCCGAGGGGAGAAACACCGGGGAGCTGTTTTTT,CASSSEGRNTGELFF
once,15,TRBJ1-4,TRBD1,TRBV9,TGTGCCAGCAGCGTAACGGGGACAGGAAATGAAAAACTGTTTTTT,CASSVTGTGNEKLFF
once,14,TRBJ1-2,NA,TRBV28,TGTGCCAGCAGTTTAGGTTCCTTTCGTTATGGCTACACCTTC,CASSLGSFRYGYTF
NA,15,TRBJ1-6,NA,TRBV13,TGTGCCAGCAGCTTAGGGGAGGGGAGCTCTTCACCCCTCCACTTT,CASSLGEGSSSPLHF
NA,14,TRBJ1-2,NA,TRBV4-1,TGCGCCAGCAGCCAAGCGGGGGAGGTCTATGGCTACACCTTC,CASSQAGEVYGYTF
NA,13,TRBJ1-1,NA,TRBV5-4,TGTGCCAGCACCCTGGACAGGAACACTGAAGCTTTCTTT,CASTLDRNTEAFF
NA,13,TRBJ2-7,TRBD1,TRBV29-1,TGCAGCGCCCAATGGGACAGGGGCTACGAGCAGTACTTC,CSAQWDRGYEQYF
NA,15,TRBJ2-7,NA,TRBV5-6,TGTGCCAGCAGCTTTAGTCCGTTGCTGTCCTACGAGCAGTACTTC,CASSFSPLLSYEQYF
few,14,TRBJ1-1,TRBD1,TRBV5-1,TGCGCCAGCAGCCTGGACAGGGCCAACACTGAAGCTTTCTTT,CASSLDRANTEAFF
NA,15,TRBJ2-1,NA,TRBV18,TGTGCCAGCTCACCCGCCGGGGACTCCTACAATGAGCAGTTCTTC,CASSPAGDSYNEQFF
NA,16,TRBJ1-1,TRBD1,TRBV4-1,TGCGCCAGCAGCCGGGGACAGGGGTGGGGAAACACTGAAGCTTTCTTT,CASSRGQGWGNTEAFF
few,18,TRBJ2-7,TRBD2,TRBV19,TGTGCCAGTAGTATAAGGGGTTCGGGGGGGACAACGTCCTACGAGCAGTACTTC,CASSIRGSGGTTSYEQYF
NA,15,TRBJ1-6,NA,TRBV7-3,TGTGCCAGCAGCAAAACAGGGTTATTTAAATCACCCCTCCACTTT,CASSKTGLFKSPLHF
NA,14,TRBJ1-2,NA,TRBV28,TGTGCCAGCAGTTTAGGGGCCCGGGCAGGGGGCTACACCTTC,CASSLGARAGGYTF
once,14,TRBJ1-3,NA,TRBV30,TGTGCCTGGGGACGGGTATCCTCGGGAAACACCATATATTTT,CAWGRVSSGNTIYF
NA,15,TRBJ1-2,NA,TRBV7-9,TGTGCCAGCAGCTTAGGGGGGGCAGCGAACTATGGCTACACCTTC,CASSLGGAANYGYTF
NA,14,TRBJ2-5,NA,TRBV19,TGTGCCAGTAGTAGAACCCCCCGACTCGGGACCCAGTACTTC,CASSRTPRLGTQYF